Described below is a single T cell receptor beta chain sequence and its context. Its cognate antigen is unknown. This CDR3 comprises 12 residues. V dropped 4 bases and J dropped 8 bases, with 6 bases sitting between them. Looked up from germline, CDR1 is SEHNR and CDR2 is FQNEAQ (reference sequence). Every sampled donor was Caucasian and healthy. This sample stems from a study of identical twins. Points from the study as a whole: Clonotypes of the beta chain that were abundant in cord blood carried fewer insertions (memory repertoires showed none). Out-of-frame alpha sequences shared by twins were enriched for low generation probability.

TCRdb fed the 5' RACE reads into MiXCR, producing one record per CDR3 protein. There are approximately 530,000 distinct CDR3 sequences in the sample; around 20% occur only once, and around 0.47% lies in the top ten. The sample was also linked to a second study, of yellow fever vaccine responses in identical twins.

The chain recombines TRBV7-9 with TRBJ1-6; D gene unclear. Sequenced: CD4+ T cells sorted from blood. The TCR comes from a woman aged 18-35 years in good health. The CDR3 DNA is TGTGCCAGCAGCTACGCCTATTCACCCCTCCACTTT. Its protein is CASSYAYSPLHF. Supplemented by reference TRBV7-9 and TRBJ1-6, the full variable domain reads DTGVSQNPRHKITKRGQNVTFRCDPISEHNRLYWYRQTLGQGPEFLTYFQNEAQLEKSRLLSDRFSAERPKGSFSTLEIQRTEQGDSAMYLCASSYAYSPLHFGNGTRLTVT.